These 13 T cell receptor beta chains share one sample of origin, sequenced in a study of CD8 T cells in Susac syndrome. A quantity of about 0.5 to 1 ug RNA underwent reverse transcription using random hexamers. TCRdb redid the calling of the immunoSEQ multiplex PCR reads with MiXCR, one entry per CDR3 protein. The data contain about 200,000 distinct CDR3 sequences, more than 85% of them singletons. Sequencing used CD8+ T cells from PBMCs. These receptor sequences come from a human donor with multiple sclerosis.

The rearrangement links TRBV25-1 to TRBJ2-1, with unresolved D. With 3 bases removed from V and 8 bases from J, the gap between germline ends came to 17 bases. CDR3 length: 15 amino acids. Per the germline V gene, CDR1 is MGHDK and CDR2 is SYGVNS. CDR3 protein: CASSDRRARFDEQFF. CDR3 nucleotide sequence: TGTGCCAGCAGTGATCGTAGGGCTCGGTTCGATGAGCAGTTCTTC.

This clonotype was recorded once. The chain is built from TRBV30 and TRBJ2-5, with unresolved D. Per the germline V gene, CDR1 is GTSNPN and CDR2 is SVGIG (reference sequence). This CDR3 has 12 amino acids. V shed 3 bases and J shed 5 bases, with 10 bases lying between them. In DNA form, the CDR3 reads TGTGCCTGGAGGGGATCCGGCGAGACCCAGTACTTC. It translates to CAWRGSGETQYF.

Here the CDR3 DNA reads TGTGCCAGCGGACTCCGGGACAGCCCCTACGAGCAGTACTTC. Amino acids: CASGLRDSPYEQYF. This chain links TRBV5-6 with TRBJ2-7; TRBD1 agrees at 7 bases. This CDR3 is 14 amino acids long. After removal of 7 bases from V and 2 bases from J, the junction contained 9 bases not matched to a gene. Germline V gives CDR1 SGHDT, CDR2 YYEEEE.

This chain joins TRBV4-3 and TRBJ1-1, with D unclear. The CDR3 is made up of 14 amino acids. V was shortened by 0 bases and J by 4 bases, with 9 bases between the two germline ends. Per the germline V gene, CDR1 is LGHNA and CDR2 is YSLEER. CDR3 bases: TGCGCCAGCAGCCAAGAACAGAGGAGCACTGAAGCTTTCTTT. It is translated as CASSQEQRSTEAFF.

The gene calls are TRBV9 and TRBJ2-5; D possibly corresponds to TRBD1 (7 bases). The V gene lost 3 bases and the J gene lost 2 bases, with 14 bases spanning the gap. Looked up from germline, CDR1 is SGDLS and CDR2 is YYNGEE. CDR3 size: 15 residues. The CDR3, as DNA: TGTGCCAGCAGCGCAGGGGGGCGGCTACAAGAGACCCAGTACTTC. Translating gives CASSAGGRLQETQYF. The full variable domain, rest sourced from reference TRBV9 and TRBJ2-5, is DSGVTQTPKHLITATGQRVTLRCSPRSGDLSVYWYQQSLDQGLQFLIQYYNGEERAKGNILERFSAQQFPDLHSELNLSSLELGDSALYFCASSAGGRLQETQYFGPGTRLLVL.

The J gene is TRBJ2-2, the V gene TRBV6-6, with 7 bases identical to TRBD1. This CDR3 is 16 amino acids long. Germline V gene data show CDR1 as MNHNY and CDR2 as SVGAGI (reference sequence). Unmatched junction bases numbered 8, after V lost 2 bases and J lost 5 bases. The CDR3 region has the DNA TGTGCCAGCAGTTACGAGGCAGGGGGTAGGACCGGGGAGCTGTTTTTT. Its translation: CASSYEAGGRTGELFF.

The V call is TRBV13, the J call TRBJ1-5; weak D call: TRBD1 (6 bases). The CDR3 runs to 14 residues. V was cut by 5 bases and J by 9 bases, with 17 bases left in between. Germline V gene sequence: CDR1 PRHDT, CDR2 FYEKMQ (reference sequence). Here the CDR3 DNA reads TGTGCCAGCAGCGACAACGGGGGCTTGGGGCCCCAGCATTTT. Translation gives CASSDNGGLGPQHF.

In DNA form, the CDR3 reads TGTGCCAGCAGGGGCGATCCGGGACACCTAAACACAGATACGCAGTATTTT. Its translation: CASRGDPGHLNTDTQYF. The chain joins TRBV2 to TRBJ2-3, with TRBD1 as a possible D gene (6 bases). In germline, CDR1 is SNHLY, CDR2 FYNNEI. The CDR3 length is 17 residues. Trimming took 6 bases from V and 2 from J, leaving 21 bases between them. The full variable domain, rest sourced from reference TRBV2 and TRBJ2-3, is EPEVTQTPSHQVTQMGQEVILRCVPISNHLYFYWYRQILGQKVEFLVSFYNNEISEKSEIFDDQFSVERPDGSNFTLKIRSTKLEDSAMYFCASRGDPGHLNTDTQYFGPGTRLTVL.

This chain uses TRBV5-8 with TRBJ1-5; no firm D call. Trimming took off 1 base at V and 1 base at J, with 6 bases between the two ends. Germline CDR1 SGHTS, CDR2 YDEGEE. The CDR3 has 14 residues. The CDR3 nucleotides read TGTGCCAGCAGCTTGAGGCCCAGCAATCAGCCCCAGCATTTT. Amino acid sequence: CASSLRPSNQPQHF.

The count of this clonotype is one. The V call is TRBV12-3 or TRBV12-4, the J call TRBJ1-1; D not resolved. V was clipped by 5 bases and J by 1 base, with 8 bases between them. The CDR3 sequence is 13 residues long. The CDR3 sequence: CASSLHRNTEAFF. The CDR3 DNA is TGTGCCAGCAGTCTCCACAGGAACACTGAAGCTTTCTTT.

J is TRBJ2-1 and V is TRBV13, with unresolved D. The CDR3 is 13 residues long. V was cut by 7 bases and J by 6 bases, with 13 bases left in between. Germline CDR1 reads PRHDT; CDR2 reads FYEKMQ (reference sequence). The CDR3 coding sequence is TGTGCCAGCAATCTTCCTCCTTCCAATGAGCAGTTCTTC. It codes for CASNLPPSNEQFF. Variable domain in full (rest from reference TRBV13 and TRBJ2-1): AAGVIQSPRHLIKEKRETATLKCYPIPRHDTVYWYQQGPGQDPQFLISFYEKMQSDKGSIPDRFSAQQFSDYHSELNMSSLELGDSALYFCASNLPPSNEQFFGPGTRLTVL.

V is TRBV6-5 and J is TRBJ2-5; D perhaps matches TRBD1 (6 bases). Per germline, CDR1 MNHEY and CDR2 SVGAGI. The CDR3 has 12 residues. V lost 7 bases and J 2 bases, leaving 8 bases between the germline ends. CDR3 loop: CASTGQQETQYF. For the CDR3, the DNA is TGTGCCAGCACCGGACAGCAAGAGACCCAGTACTTC.

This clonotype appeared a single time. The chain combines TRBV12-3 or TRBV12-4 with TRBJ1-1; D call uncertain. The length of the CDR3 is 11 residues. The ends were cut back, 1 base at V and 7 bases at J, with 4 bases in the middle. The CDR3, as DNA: TGTGCCAGCAGTTTAGTCGATGAAGCTTTCTTT. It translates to CASSLVDEAFF.